A single sample gave rise to the 14 T cell receptor beta chains below, sequenced in a study of vaccination effects on CD4 cells after COVID-19. These TCRs are of unknown antigen specificity. Method: immunoSEQ multiplex PCR; TCRdb's copy keeps in-frame clones and lacks some. The sample holds approximately 31,000 clones, approximately 76% seen once. ViraFEST used viral peptide pools to expand antigen-specific CD4+ T cells before sequencing. With 10 to 11 days of culture completed, CD4+ T cells were isolated. Participants received two doses of either the BNT162b2 or mRNA-1273 vaccine. The specimen was CD4+ T cells from PBMCs cultured with HCoV-229E spike peptides, collected after COVID-19 vaccination. The receptors here all came from a human donor who received a COVID-19 vaccine.

In this sample, this clone turned up once. The V call is TRBV10-3, the J call TRBJ2-3; TRBD2 agrees at 12 bases. CDR3 size: 15 residues. Trimming removed 6 bases from V and 0 bases from J; junction bases left unmatched: 1. CDR1 and CDR2 from the germline V gene are ENHRY and SYGVKD. The CDR3 nucleotides are TGTGCCATCAGAACTAGCGGGGGGAGCACAGATACGCAGTATTTT. Translating it yields CAIRTSGGSTDTQYF.

This clone turned up a few times. The chain is built from TRBV3-1 (or the pseudogene TRBV3-2) and TRBJ1-4; tentative D call: TRBD1 (5 bases). The CDR3 length is 14 residues. Trimming pared 0 bases from V and 10 bases from J, leaving 12 bases between. CDR1 LGHDT and CDR2 YNNKEL come from the germline V gene (reference sequence). CDR3 DNA: TGTGCCAGCAGCCAAGACGGAGGGGAGATAAAACTGTTTTTT. It yields the protein CASSQDGGEIKLFF.

The chain has TRBV11-2 and TRBJ2-5; D not resolved. The CDR3 is 15 amino acids. Trimming shortened V by 2 bases and J by 4 bases, and 14 bases separated the two germline ends. The germline V gene has CDR1 SGHAT and CDR2 FQNNGV. The CDR3 coding sequence is TGTGCCAGCAGCTTAACTTCGTGGTACGGAGAGACCCAGTACTTC. It translates to CASSLTSWYGETQYF.

The gene calls are TRBV18 and TRBJ1-2; TRBD1 might be the D (6 bases). Germline V gene data show CDR1 as KGHSH and CDR2 as LQKENI. The CDR3 extends over 14 amino acids. Between the trimmed V and J ends, which lost 6 bases and 3 bases, there was a span of 14 bases. CDR3 DNA sequence: TGTGCCAGCTCCCTCGAGGGGGGCGACTATGGCTACACCTTC. This sequence encodes CASSLEGGDYGYTF.

The chain uses TRBV3-1 (or the pseudogene TRBV3-2) and TRBJ2-2; D is uncertain. V was pared by 5 bases and J by 6 bases, with 7 bases between. In germline, CDR1 is LGHDT, CDR2 YNNKEL (reference sequence). There are 12 residues in the CDR3. The CDR3 DNA reads as TGTGCCAGCAGCTCCCGCCCCGGGGAGCTGTTTTTT. It encodes CASSSRPGELFF.

The V call is TRBV18, the J call TRBJ1-5, with D possibly being TRBD1 (5 bases). Germline V lookup: CDR1 KGHSH, CDR2 LQKENI. This CDR3 is 15 amino acids long. V dropped 5 bases and J dropped 3 bases, with 14 bases sitting between them. CDR3 region: CASSGDSLSNQPQHF. CDR3 in DNA: TGTGCCAGCTCAGGGGACTCCCTCTCCAATCAGCCCCAGCATTTT.

The rearrangement links TRBV5-8 to TRBJ1-1, with D uncertain. CDR3 size: 14 residues. The germline V gene encodes CDR1 SGHTS and CDR2 YDEGEE. V dropped 4 bases and J dropped 1 base, with 11 bases sitting between them. The CDR3 coding sequence is TGTGCCAGCAGCCCGGGGTGGGCGAACACTGAAGCTTTCTTT. This gives the protein CASSPGWANTEAFF.

V is TRBV18 and J is TRBJ2-7, with D unclear. The CDR3 runs 12 residues. Trimming pared 3 bases from V and 5 bases from J, leaving 8 bases between. Germline values: CDR1 KGHSH, CDR2 LQKENI. The chain's CDR3 is CASSPEINEQYF. Written as DNA, the CDR3 is TGTGCCAGCTCACCGGAGATTAACGAGCAGTACTTC.

This chain links TRBV19 with TRBJ1-5, with 8 bases identical to TRBD1. The trim removed 3 bases at V and 3 bases at J, leaving 7 bases unmatched. The germline V gene encodes CDR1 LNHDA and CDR2 SQIVND (reference sequence). The CDR3 spans 16 residues. The CDR3 spells CASSIRQGYHNQPQHF. DNA for the CDR3: TGTGCCAGTAGTATCCGACAGGGGTACCACAATCAGCCCCAGCATTTT.

The V and J genes are TRBV24-1 and TRBJ1-6; the D gene is possibly TRBD1 (6 bases). The CDR3 contains 15 residues. The V gene's germline CDR1 is KGHDR and CDR2 SFDVKD. The germline V and J ends were trimmed by 9 bases and 4 bases, with 15 bases remaining between them. CDR3 DNA: TGTGCCACCCCCCGGACAGTTACGTATAATTCACCCCTCCACTTT. It translates to CATPRTVTYNSPLHF.

The V gene is TRBV25-1, the J gene TRBJ2-7, with 7 bases that match TRBD2. Germline loops: CDR1 MGHDK, CDR2 SYGVNS. V was clipped by 5 bases and J by 3 bases; unmatched bases: 10. The CDR3 extends over 15 amino acids. CDR3 bases: TGTGCCAGCAGTCGAGGGCGGGAGCCCCTCTACGAGCAGTACTTC. Residues: CASSRGREPLYEQYF.

This chain joins TRBV27 and TRBJ1-2; D not certain. The CDR3 spans 13 residues. Germline assignment: CDR1 MNHEY and CDR2 SMNVEV (reference sequence). The germline V and J ends were trimmed by 0 bases and 7 bases, with 9 bases remaining between them. DNA for the CDR3: TGTGCCAGCAGTTTATCAGGGATCGGTGGCTACACCTTC. It is translated as CASSLSGIGGYTF.

A single count supports this clone. The rearrangement uses TRBV4-1 and TRBJ2-5; no firm D call. Per germline, CDR1 MGHRA and CDR2 YSYEKL. The CDR3 is 13 amino acids. The V and J ends lost 2 bases and 3 bases respectively, with 7 bases between them. CDR3 region: CASSQIKEETQYF. Here the CDR3 DNA reads TGCGCCAGCAGCCAAATTAAGGAAGAGACCCAGTACTTC.

This clone occurred once. This chain joins TRBV7-2 and TRBJ2-1, with D unresolved. Germline V gene sequence: CDR1 SGHTA, CDR2 FQGNSA. With 4 bases removed from V and 9 bases from J, the gap between germline ends came to 7 bases. The CDR3 loop spans 11 amino acids. The CDR3 sequence is CASSSFAEQFF. The DNA for the CDR3 is TGTGCCAGCAGCTCGTTCGCTGAGCAGTTCTTC.